Listed here are 2 T cell receptor beta chains from one sample, sequenced in a study of shared clonotypes between healthy human individuals. Measured with immunoSEQ multiplex PCR; TCRdb has only the in-frame clones, and not every one. The sample yields under 1 million clones, 80% to 95% seen once. CD45RO-negative CD8 cells positively selected for CCR7 made up the naive population, which excluded terminally differentiated effector memory CD45RA+ cells. The sample was naive CD8+ T cells sorted from blood. The source of these receptors is a man under 40 in good health.

V gene TRBV6-1 combines with J gene TRBJ1-5; tentative D call: TRBD1 (6 bases). Per the germline V gene, CDR1 is MNHNS and CDR2 is SASEGT. This CDR3 has 17 amino acids. The germline V and J ends were trimmed by 2 bases and 0 bases, with 14 bases remaining between them. CDR3 coding DNA: TGTGCCAGCAGTGAACTAAGGGGACAAAGTAGCAATCAGCCCCAGCATTTT. Protein: CASSELRGQSSNQPQHF.

This chain uses TRBV27 with TRBJ2-7; possibly TRBD1 for D (6 bases). Germline loops: CDR1 MNHEY, CDR2 SMNVEV (reference sequence). Deletions cut 0 bases from V and 3 bases from J, with 9 bases between. The CDR3 is 14 amino acids. The CDR3: CASSLSIGGYEQYF. DNA for the CDR3: TGTGCCAGCAGTTTATCAATAGGGGGCTACGAGCAGTACTTC.